Below, one TCR beta chain is given with its context. This record comes from a study of cytomegalovirus exposure and HLA in healthy donors. The ends were cut back, 5 bases at V and 4 bases at J, with 13 bases in the middle. The germline gives CDR1 SEHNR, CDR2 FQNEAQ (reference sequence). The CDR3 spans 14 residues. Primers included in the PCR were 60 Vbeta and 13 Jbeta primers. The data were produced by immunoSEQ multiplex PCR, yet TCRdb's version contains in-frame clones alone and is incomplete. The data contain about 99,000 clones, approximately 80% of them seen just once; the ten biggest clones take up 5% to 6%.

Sequencing was carried out using PBMCs. The TCR was taken from a woman between 18 and 29 years old in good health and CMV-seropositive. V gene TRBV7-9 combines with J gene TRBJ2-3; TRBD1 is a possible D gene (6 bases). The CDR3 DNA follows: TGTGCCAGCAGCCACCAGACAGGTGCAGATACGCAGTATTTT. It specifies CASSHQTGADTQYF.